Listed below are T cell receptor beta chains from one sample, sequenced in a study of blood T cells in healthy people across ages. TCRdb reprocessed the 5' RACE reads via MiXCR and lists one record per CDR3 protein. The data contain some 860,000 distinct CDR3 sequences, approximately 60% of them seen just once; the ten biggest clones take up 20% to 30%. Material: blood. Receptors originate from a man aged 35 to 55 in good health. Both conserved end residues are part of each CDR3. Each record gives: D gene, J gene, clone size, V gene, CDR3 DNA, CDR3 protein. The D gene is left open where the match is weak. Clone size, where shown, is once, few, many, or a class for clones that have expanded.

d_gene: TRBD2; j_gene: TRBJ2-1; abundance: NA; v_gene: TRBV12-3/TRBV12-4; CDR3nt: TGTGCCACCTTAGAACTAGCGCACATCTGGGGTGAGCAGTTCTTC; CDR3aa: CATLELAHIWGEQFF
d_gene: NA; j_gene: TRBJ1-2; abundance: NA; v_gene: TRBV7-2; CDR3nt: TGTGCCAGCAGCTTAGTCGGCTTAATGGGTGGCTACACCTTC; CDR3aa: CASSLVGLMGGYTF
d_gene: TRBD1; j_gene: TRBJ1-2; abundance: NA; v_gene: TRBV4-2; CDR3nt: TGTGCCAGCAGCCACATACAGGGGGCATTGGGCTACACCTTC; CDR3aa: CASSHIQGALGYTF
d_gene: NA; j_gene: TRBJ1-5; abundance: few; v_gene: TRBV11-3; CDR3nt: TGTGCCAGCAGTCAGAAGCCCTATCAGCCCCAGCATTTT; CDR3aa: CASSQKPYQPQHF
d_gene: NA; j_gene: TRBJ2-1; abundance: few; v_gene: TRBV2; CDR3nt: TGTGCCAGCAGTGGGGGCAGGGCCAATGAGCAGTTCTTC; CDR3aa: CASSGGRANEQFF
d_gene: NA; j_gene: TRBJ2-7; abundance: NA; v_gene: TRBV20-1; CDR3nt: TGCAGTGCTAGAGATCGGAAAAGGGACGCCGGCGAGCAGTACTTC; CDR3aa: CSARDRKRDAGEQYF
d_gene: TRBD2; j_gene: TRBJ2-5; abundance: NA; v_gene: TRBV7-2; CDR3nt: TGTGCCAGCAGCTTAGAAGGGACTAGCGGGAGATACTACAATGAGCAGTACTTC; CDR3aa: CASSLEGTSGRYYNEQYF
d_gene: NA; j_gene: TRBJ1-1; abundance: NA; v_gene: TRBV5-6; CDR3nt: TGTGCCAGCAGCTTGGGTTTCCTGAACACTGAAGCTTTCTTT; CDR3aa: CASSLGFLNTEAFF
d_gene: NA; j_gene: TRBJ2-5; abundance: NA; v_gene: TRBV12-3/TRBV12-4; CDR3nt: TGTGCCAGCGCATGGGCGCGAGAGACCCAGTACTTC; CDR3aa: CASAWARETQYF
d_gene: TRBD1; j_gene: TRBJ2-7; abundance: NA; v_gene: TRBV7-2; CDR3nt: TGTGCCATCCCGCAACAGGGGGAGCAGTACTTC; CDR3aa: CAIPQQGEQYF
d_gene: TRBD2; j_gene: TRBJ2-7; abundance: once; v_gene: TRBV7-2; CDR3nt: TGCGCCAGCAGCTTAGTGTCGGGGGGCTACGAGCAGTACTTC; CDR3aa: CASSLVSGGYEQYF
d_gene: TRBD2; j_gene: TRBJ2-1; abundance: once; v_gene: TRBV20-1; CDR3nt: TGCAGTGCTAGCACTAGCGGGTCTTACAATGAGCAGTTCTTC; CDR3aa: CSASTSGSYNEQFF
d_gene: TRBD2; j_gene: TRBJ2-7; abundance: few; v_gene: TRBV20-1; CDR3nt: TGCAGTGCTAGACTAGCGGGGAACTACGAGCAGTACTTC; CDR3aa: CSARLAGNYEQYF
d_gene: TRBD1; j_gene: TRBJ2-3; abundance: NA; v_gene: TRBV18; CDR3nt: TGTGCCAGCTCACGGGACAGAGACCCCACAGATACGCAGTATTTT; CDR3aa: CASSRDRDPTDTQYF
d_gene: NA; j_gene: TRBJ2-6; abundance: few; v_gene: TRBV27; CDR3nt: TGTGCCAGCAGTTTTGACGGCTCTGGGGCCAACGTCCTGACTTTC; CDR3aa: CASSFDGSGANVLTF
d_gene: TRBD2; j_gene: TRBJ2-1; abundance: NA; v_gene: TRBV5-1; CDR3nt: TGCGCCAGCAGCTTTGGGCTCCCGGGGGGCAATGAGCAGTTCTTC; CDR3aa: CASSFGLPGGNEQFF
d_gene: TRBD2; j_gene: TRBJ2-7; abundance: few; v_gene: TRBV7-2; CDR3nt: TGTGCCAGCAGCCGGACTAGCGGGAGGTACGAGCAGTACTTC; CDR3aa: CASSRTSGRYEQYF
d_gene: NA; j_gene: TRBJ1-2; abundance: few; v_gene: TRBV27; CDR3nt: TGTGCCAGCAGTTTAACCCCCATCGAAGGGGTTAAGGATGGCTACACCTTC; CDR3aa: CASSLTPIEGVKDGYTF
d_gene: NA; j_gene: TRBJ2-6; abundance: NA; v_gene: TRBV5-5; CDR3nt: TGTGCCAGCAGCTTGGATCTGGACTCTGGGGCCAACGTCCTGACTTTC; CDR3aa: CASSLDLDSGANVLTF
d_gene: NA; j_gene: TRBJ2-4; abundance: NA; v_gene: TRBV10-3; CDR3nt: TGTGCCATCAGTGTGGGGGTAGTCGGGGAGGTGTACTTC; CDR3aa: CAISVGVVGEVYF